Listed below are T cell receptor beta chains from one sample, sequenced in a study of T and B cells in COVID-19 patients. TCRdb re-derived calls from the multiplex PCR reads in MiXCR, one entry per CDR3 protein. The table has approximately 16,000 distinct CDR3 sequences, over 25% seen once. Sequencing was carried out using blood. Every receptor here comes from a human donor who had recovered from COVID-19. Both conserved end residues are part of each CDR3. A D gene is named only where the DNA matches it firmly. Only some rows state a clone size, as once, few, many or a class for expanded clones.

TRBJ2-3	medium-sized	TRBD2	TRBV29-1	CSVESGRVGGTDTQYF	TGCAGCGTTGAAAGCGGGAGGGTAGGTGGCACAGATACGCAGTATTTT
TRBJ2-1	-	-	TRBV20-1	CSAREGSGWNEQFF	TGCAGTGCTAGAGAGGGTAGCGGATGGAATGAGCAGTTCTTC
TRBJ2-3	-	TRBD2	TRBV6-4	CASRNSGRGTDTQYF	TGTGCCAGCAGGAATAGCGGGAGGGGCACAGATACGCAGTATTTT
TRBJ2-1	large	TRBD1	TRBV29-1	CSADETGMYNEQFF	TGCAGCGCAGATGAGACAGGGATGTACAATGAGCAGTTCTTC
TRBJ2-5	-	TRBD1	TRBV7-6	CASSFLGQGGLETQYF	TGTGCCAGCAGCTTCCTTGGACAGGGTGGTTTAGAGACCCAGTACTTC
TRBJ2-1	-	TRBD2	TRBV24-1	CATSDSTGGSVHEQFF	TGTGCCACCAGTGACTCGACCGGCGGGAGTGTTCATGAGCAGTTCTTC
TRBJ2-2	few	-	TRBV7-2	CASSPRGPAAGELFF	TGTGCCAGCAGCCCCCGAGGACCGGCGGCCGGGGAGCTGTTTTTT
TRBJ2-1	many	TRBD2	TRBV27	CASRTSGSYNEQFF	TGTGCCAGCCGGACTAGCGGGAGTTATAATGAGCAGTTCTTC
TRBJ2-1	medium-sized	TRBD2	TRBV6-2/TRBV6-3	CASRLAGIYNEQFF	TGTGCCAGCAGACTAGCGGGGATTTACAATGAGCAGTTCTTC
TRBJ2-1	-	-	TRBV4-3	CASSQDSENEQFF	TGCGCCAGCAGCCAAGATTCCGAGAATGAGCAGTTCTTC
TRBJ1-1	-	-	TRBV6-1	CASSDRENMNTEAFF	TGTGCCAGCAGTGACAGGGAAAACATGAACACTGAAGCTTTCTTT
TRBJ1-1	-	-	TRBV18	CASSPSGTHNTEAFF	TGTGCCAGCTCACCGAGCGGGACGCACAACACTGAAGCTTTCTTT
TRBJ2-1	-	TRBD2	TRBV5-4	CASLRTSGSDEQFF	TGTGCCAGCTTAAGGACTAGCGGGTCTGATGAGCAGTTCTTC
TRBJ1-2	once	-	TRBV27	CASRSVGDNYGYTF	TGTGCCAGCAGATCTGTCGGGGACAACTATGGCTACACCTTC
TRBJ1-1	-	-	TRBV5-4	CASSEQRLPEAFF	TGTGCCAGCAGCGAGCAGCGCCTACCTGAAGCTTTCTTT
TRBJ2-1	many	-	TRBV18	CASSRTNDNEQFF	TGTGCCAGCTCACGGACCAACGACAATGAGCAGTTCTTC
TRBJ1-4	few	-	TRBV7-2	CASSRGVEKLFF	TGTGCCAGCAGCCGGGGGGTTGAAAAACTGTTTTTT
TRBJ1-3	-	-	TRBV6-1	CASSVKGRGNTIYF	TGTGCCAGCAGCGTTAAGGGTAGAGGAAACACCATATATTTT
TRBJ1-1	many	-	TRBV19	CASSRTTANTEAFF	TGTGCCAGTAGTAGAACGACAGCGAACACTGAAGCTTTCTTT
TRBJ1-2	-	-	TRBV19	CASSIARSGGYTF	TGTGCCAGTAGTATAGCGAGGTCGGGTGGCTACACCTTC
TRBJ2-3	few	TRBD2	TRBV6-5	CASSYSQRGGFGTDTQYF	TGTGCCAGCAGTTACTCACAGCGGGGGGGCTTCGGCACAGATACGCAGTATTTT
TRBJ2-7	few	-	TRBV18	CASSDSLTYEQYF	TGTGCCAGCTCAGACAGCTTAACCTACGAGCAGTACTTC
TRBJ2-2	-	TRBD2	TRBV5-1	CASSPRTSGGRNTGELFF	TGCGCCAGCAGCCCCCGGACTAGCGGGGGGCGGAACACCGGGGAGCTGTTTTTT
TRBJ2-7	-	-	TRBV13	CASSLVSRSYEQYF	TGCGCCAGCAGCTTGGTGTCCAGATCCTACGAGCAGTACTTC
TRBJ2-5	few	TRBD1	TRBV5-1	CASSPNGQERETQYF	TGCGCCAGCAGCCCCAACGGACAGGAGCGGGAGACCCAGTACTTC
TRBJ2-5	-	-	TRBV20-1	CSASDRREQETQYF	TGCAGTGCTAGCGATAGAAGGGAACAAGAGACCCAGTACTTC
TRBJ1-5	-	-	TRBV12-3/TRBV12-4	CASTLRGIGNQPQHF	TGTGCCAGCACCCTGAGGGGAATCGGCAATCAGCCCCAGCATTTT
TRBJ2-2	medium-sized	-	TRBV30	CAWSVLLTGELFF	TGTGCCTGGAGTGTACTCCTCACCGGGGAGCTGTTTTTT
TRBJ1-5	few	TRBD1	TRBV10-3	CATRQGAGGNQPQHF	TGTGCCACCCGCCAGGGGGCAGGAGGAAATCAGCCCCAGCATTTT
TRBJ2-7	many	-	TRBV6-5	CASSLMTTGYEQYF	TGTGCCAGCAGTCTTATGACGACAGGTTACGAGCAGTACTTC
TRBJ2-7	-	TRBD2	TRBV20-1	CSARGSWAGATLVNYEQYF	TGCAGTGCTAGAGGTTCTTGGGCGGGAGCCACCCTAGTAAATTACGAGCAGTACTTC
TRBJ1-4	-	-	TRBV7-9	CASSLSGEHNEKLFF	TGTGCCAGCAGCTTATCTGGGGAGCATAATGAAAAACTGTTTTTT
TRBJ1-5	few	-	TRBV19	CASSPRPRGSQPQHF	TGTGCCAGTAGTCCCCGCCCCAGGGGTAGTCAGCCCCAGCATTTT
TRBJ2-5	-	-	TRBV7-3	CASSRGRPTGETQYF	TGTGCCAGCAGCCGAGGGAGGCCGACTGGGGAGACCCAGTACTTC
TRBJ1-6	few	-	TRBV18	CASSPREVRSSYNSPLHF	TGTGCCAGCTCACCACGAGAAGTCCGGAGCTCCTATAATTCACCCCTCCACTTT
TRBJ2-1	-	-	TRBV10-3	CAMGTLDNEQFF	TGTGCCATGGGGACGTTAGACAATGAGCAGTTCTTC
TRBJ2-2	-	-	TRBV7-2	CASSLAQQGTGELFF	TGTGCCAGCAGCTTAGCGCAACAGGGTACCGGGGAGCTGTTTTTT
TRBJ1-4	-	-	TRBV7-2	CASSPDATNEKLFF	TGTGCCAGCAGCCCCGACGCAACTAATGAAAAACTGTTTTTT
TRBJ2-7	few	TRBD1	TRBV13	CASSKDRGLGEQYF	TGTGCCAGCAGCAAGGACAGGGGGCTGGGGGAGCAGTACTTC
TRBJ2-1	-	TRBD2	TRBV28	CASSHGLVKQFF	TGTGCCAGCAGTCACGGACTAGTAAAGCAGTTCTTC
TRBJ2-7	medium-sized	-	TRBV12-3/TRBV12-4	CASSKKGTADYEQYF	TGTGCCAGCAGCAAAAAAGGGACTGCGGACTACGAGCAGTACTTC
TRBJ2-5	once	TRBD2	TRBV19	CASSISASGREETQYF	TGTGCCAGTAGTATTTCGGCTAGCGGGAGGGAAGAGACCCAGTACTTC
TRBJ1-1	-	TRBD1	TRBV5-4	CASSLPTGGRVRAFF	TGTGCCAGCAGCTTGCCGACAGGGGGCCGCGTACGAGCTTTCTTT
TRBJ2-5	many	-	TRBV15	CATSRGSMQETQYF	TGTGCCACCAGCAGAGGCTCAATGCAAGAGACCCAGTACTTC
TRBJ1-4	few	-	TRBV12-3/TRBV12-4	CASSLRSGEREKLFF	TGTGCCAGCAGCCTAAGATCCGGAGAGAGAGAAAAACTGTTTTTT
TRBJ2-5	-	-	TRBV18	CASSPIHNRETQYF	TGTGCCAGCTCACCAATTCATAATAGGGAGACCCAGTACTTC
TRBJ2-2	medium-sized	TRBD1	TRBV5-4	CASSAKTGGDIPLRF	TGTGCCAGCAGCGCGAAGACAGGGGGCGACATTCCTTTAAGGTTT
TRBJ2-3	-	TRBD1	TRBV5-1	CASSLGTGGNVNTQYF	TGCGCCAGCAGCTTGGGTACAGGGGGGAATGTGAATACGCAGTATTTT
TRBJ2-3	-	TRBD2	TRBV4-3	CASRTSGTNTDTQYF	TGCGCCAGTCGGACTAGCGGGACTAACACAGATACGCAGTATTTT
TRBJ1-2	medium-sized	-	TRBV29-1	CSVAGVANYGYTF	TGCAGCGTTGCAGGGGTGGCGAACTATGGCTACACCTTC
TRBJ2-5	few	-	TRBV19	CASSSAGTQYF	TGTGCCAGTTCCAGTGCAGGGACCCAGTACTTC
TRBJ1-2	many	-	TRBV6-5	CASRSMDGYTF	TGTGCCAGCAGGAGTATGGATGGCTACACCTTC
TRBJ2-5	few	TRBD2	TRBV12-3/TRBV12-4	CASSLTSPNGEETQYF	TGTGCCAGCAGCCTGACTAGCCCTAACGGGGAAGAGACCCAGTACTTC
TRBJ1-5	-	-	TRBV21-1	CASSLRDSRHGNQPQHF	TGTGCCAGCAGTCTAAGGGACAGTAGACATGGCAATCAGCCCCAGCATTTT
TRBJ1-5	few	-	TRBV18	CASSLSRDGLMHF	TGTGCCAGCTCTCTGAGCCGGGACGGTCTTATGCATTTT
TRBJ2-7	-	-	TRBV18	CASSPNGGTYEQYF	TGTGCCAGCTCACCAAACGGGGGCACCTACGAGCAGTACTTC
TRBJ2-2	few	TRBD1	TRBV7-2	CASSYRQGEGGELFF	TGTGCCAGCAGCTACCGACAGGGCGAGGGCGGGGAGCTGTTTTTT